What follows are 15 T cell receptor beta chains derived from one specimen sequenced in a study of cytomegalovirus exposure and HLA in healthy donors. Assay: immunoSEQ multiplex PCR; the TCRdb copy retains only in-frame clones and omits some. The profile shows about 58,000 clones, roughly 90% of them singletons. Sequences were obtained from PBMCs. The receptors shown here come from a man aged 18 to 29 in good health and CMV-seronegative.

This rearrangement joins TRBV7-3 to TRBJ2-2, with 12 bases identical to TRBD2. The CDR3 extends over 15 amino acids. CDR1 is SGHTA, CDR2 FQGTGA, per germline. With 5 bases clipped from V and 7 bases from J, the junction kept 5 bases outside the gene matches. The CDR3 region is CASSMTSGSGGELFF. The CDR3 DNA sequence: TGTGCCAGCAGCATGACTAGCGGGAGTGGCGGGGAGCTGTTTTTT.

V usage is TRBV5-1 and J usage is TRBJ2-2, with D possibly TRBD1 on 6 matching bases. Trimming cost V 0 bases and J 6 bases, with 6 bases left between them. Per germline, CDR1 SGHRS and CDR2 YFSETQ. This CDR3 has 13 amino acids. The CDR3 nucleotides read TGCGCCAGCAGCTTGGGGGGGCCCGGGGAGCTGTTTTTT. Translated: CASSLGGPGELFF.

CDR3 coding DNA: TGTGCCAGCAGCGACACAGGGGGGCCCGACACTGAAGCTTTCTTT. Its translation is CASSDTGGPDTEAFF. The chain employs TRBV9 and TRBJ1-1, with 8 bases matching TRBD1. Germline values: CDR1 SGDLS, CDR2 YYNGEE. V lost 3 bases and J lost 3; bases outside the gene matches: 7. The CDR3 runs to 15 residues.

The chain is built from TRBV4-2 and TRBJ2-7; 7 nucleotides align to TRBD2. CDR3 length: 15 amino acids. The V segment lost 0 bases and the J segment 5 bases; nucleotides outside the gene matches: 7. Germline CDR1 reads LGHNA; CDR2 reads YNFKEQ. In DNA form, the CDR3 reads TGTGCCAGCAGCCAAGAAGTGGGAGGGGCAAACGAGCAGTACTTC. Translation: CASSQEVGGANEQYF.

The chain couples TRBV28 to TRBJ2-1, with D possibly matching TRBD2 (6 bases). Deletions cut 1 base from V and 5 bases from J, with 12 bases between. CDR1 and CDR2 (germline): MDHEN, SYDVKM. The length of the CDR3 is 15 residues. The CDR3: CASSLFAGWNNEQFF. The CDR3 bases are TGTGCCAGCAGTTTATTCGCGGGATGGAACAATGAGCAGTTCTTC.

The chain links TRBV27 to TRBJ2-3; D unresolved. The CDR3 is 11 residues long. The germline V gene encodes CDR1 MNHEY and CDR2 SMNVEV (reference sequence). V was pared by 6 bases and J by 7 bases, with 8 bases between. The DNA of the CDR3 is TGTGCCAGCAGGAAACTTAATACGCAGTATTTT. Protein sequence: CASRKLNTQYF.

This chain connects TRBV28 to TRBJ1-1, with 10 nucleotides matching TRBD1. J gave up 4 bases and V 5 bases, and 10 bases lay outside the gene matches. Germline V CDR1 and CDR2: MDHEN, SYDVKM. The CDR3 is made up of 16 amino acids. The CDR3 DNA is TGTGCCAGCAGTCCGCCCCCGGGACAGGGGCTCACTGAAGCTTTCTTT. Amino acids: CASSPPPGQGLTEAFF.

The chain is built from TRBV9 and TRBJ2-3, with a tentative D call TRBD1 (5 bases). With 3 bases removed from V and 1 base from J, the gap between germline ends came to 9 bases. This CDR3 region has 14 residues. Germline CDR1 reads SGDLS; CDR2 reads YYNGEE. The CDR3 spells CASSAEGGTDTQYF. For the CDR3, the DNA is TGTGCCAGCAGCGCTGAAGGGGGCACAGATACGCAGTATTTT.

The chain carries TRBV14 and TRBJ2-7; possibly TRBD2 for D (6 bases). The length of the CDR3 is 14 residues. With 1 base removed from V and 3 bases from J, the gap between germline ends came to 10 bases. CDR1 and CDR2 (germline): SGHDN, FVKESK. The CDR3 DNA reads as TGTGCCAGCAGCCAAGTTCCGGGGGACTACGAGCAGTACTTC. Residues: CASSQVPGDYEQYF. Based on the CDR3 plus reference TRBV14 and TRBJ2-7, the full variable domain is EAGVTQFPSHSVIEKGQTVTLRCDPISGHDNLYWYRRVMGKEIKFLLHFVKESKQDESGMPNNRFLAERTGGTYSTLKVQPAELEDSGVYFCASSQVPGDYEQYFGPGTRLTVT.

The CDR3 reads CASSQIAGVSNGGELFF. CDR3 DNA: TGCGCCAGCAGCCAAATAGCGGGAGTATCCAACGGCGGGGAGCTGTTTTTT. The V call is TRBV5-1, the J call TRBJ2-2; 9 bases are a match to TRBD2. Germline CDR1 and CDR2: SGHRS and YFSETQ. The CDR3 covers 17 residues. J was trimmed by 7 bases and V by 4 bases; bases with no gene match: 14.

This clone was found once. The chain uses TRBV15 and TRBJ2-7, with TRBD1 matching over 10 bases. CDR1 and CDR2 (germline): LNHNV, YYDKDF (reference sequence). The junction had 7 bases not matched to a gene; V was cut back by 0 bases and J by 5 bases. The CDR3 loop spans 16 amino acids. In DNA form, the CDR3 reads TGTGCCACCAGCAGAGATATCGGGACAGGGGTCCACGAGCAGTACTTC. Protein product: CATSRDIGTGVHEQYF.

This chain joins TRBV12-5 and TRBJ2-3, with TRBD1 matching over 12 bases. V lost 6 bases, J lost 2 bases, and 3 bases stayed unmatched. Germline values: CDR1 LGHNT, CDR2 FRNRAP. This CDR3 comprises 15 residues. CDR3 nucleotide sequence: TGTGCTAGTGGGGGGGACAGGGGGCTCACAGATACGCAGTATTTT. It specifies CASGGDRGLTDTQYF.

The chain joins TRBV5-1 to TRBJ2-1, with no clear D. Deletions cut 2 bases from V and 7 bases from J, with 4 bases between. The germline CDR1 and CDR2 sequences are SGHRS and YFSETQ. The length of the CDR3 is 11 residues. The CDR3 sequence is CASSFLNEQFF. The CDR3 nucleotides are TGCGCCAGCAGCTTCCTAAATGAGCAGTTCTTC.

The rearrangement links TRBV28 to TRBJ2-3; TRBD2 agrees at 10 bases. This CDR3 is 15 amino acids long. CDR1 is MDHEN, CDR2 SYDVKM, per germline. V gave up 10 bases and J gave up 0 bases; unmatched junction bases: 7. CDR3 nucleotide sequence: TGTGCCACCGGAACTAGCGGGATGAGCACAGATACGCAGTATTTT. This gives the protein CATGTSGMSTDTQYF. The full variable domain, completed using reference TRBV28 and TRBJ2-3, is DVKVTQSSRYLVKRTGEKVFLECVQDMDHENMFWYRQDPGLGLRLIYFSYDVKMKEKGDIPEGYSVSREKKERFSLILESASTNQTSMYLCATGTSGMSTDTQYFGPGTRLTVL.

This clone was observed a single time. The chain joins TRBV11-1 to TRBJ1-1; possibly TRBD1 for D (5 bases). V was clipped by 4 bases and J by 4 bases, with 10 bases between them. The CDR3 loop spans 13 amino acids. Germline V gene sequence: CDR1 SGHAT, CDR2 FQDESV (reference sequence). The CDR3 sequence is CASSSDTTTEAFF. The CDR3, as DNA: TGTGCCAGCAGCTCGGACACAACCACTGAAGCTTTCTTT. Using reference TRBV11-1 and TRBJ1-1 for the parts outside the CDR3, the full variable domain is EAEVAQSPRYKITEKSQAVAFWCDPISGHATLYWYRQILGQGPELLVQFQDESVVDDSQLPKDRFSAERLKGVDSTLKIQPAELGDSAMYLCASSSDTTTEAFFGQGTRLTVV.